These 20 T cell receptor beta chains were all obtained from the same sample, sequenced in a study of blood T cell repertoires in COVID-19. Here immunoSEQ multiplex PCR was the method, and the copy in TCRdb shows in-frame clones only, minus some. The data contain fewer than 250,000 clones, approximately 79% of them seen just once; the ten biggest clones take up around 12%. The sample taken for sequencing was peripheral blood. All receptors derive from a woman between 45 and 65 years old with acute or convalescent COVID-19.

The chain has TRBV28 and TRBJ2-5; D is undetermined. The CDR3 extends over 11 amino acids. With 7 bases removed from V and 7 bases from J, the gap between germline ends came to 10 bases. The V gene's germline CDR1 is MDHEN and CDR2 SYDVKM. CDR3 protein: CASNERGTQYF. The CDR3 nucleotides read TGTGCCAGCAATGAGCGTGGGACCCAGTACTTC.

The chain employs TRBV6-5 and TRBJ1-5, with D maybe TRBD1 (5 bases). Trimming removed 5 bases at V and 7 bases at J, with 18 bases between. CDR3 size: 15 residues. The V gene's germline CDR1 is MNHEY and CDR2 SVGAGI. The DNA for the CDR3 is TGTGCCAGCAGTCCCCAGGGAGGAGGAAAGCAGCCCCAGCATTTT. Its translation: CASSPQGGGKQPQHF.

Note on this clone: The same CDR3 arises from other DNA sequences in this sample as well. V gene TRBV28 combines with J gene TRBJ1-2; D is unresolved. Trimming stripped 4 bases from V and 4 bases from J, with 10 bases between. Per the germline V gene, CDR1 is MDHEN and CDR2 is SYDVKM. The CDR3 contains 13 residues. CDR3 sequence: CASSSGRVYGYTF. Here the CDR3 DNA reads TGTGCCAGCAGTTCCGGGAGAGTCTATGGCTACACCTTC.

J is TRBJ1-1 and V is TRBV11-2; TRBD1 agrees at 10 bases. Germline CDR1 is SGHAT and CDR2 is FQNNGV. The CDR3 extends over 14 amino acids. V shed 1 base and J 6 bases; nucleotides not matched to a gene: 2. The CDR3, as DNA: TGTGCCAGCAGCTTAGGACAGGGGGCGGCTGAAGCTTTCTTT. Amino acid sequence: CASSLGQGAAEAFF.

The chain's CDR3 is CASSSGGTDDSGNTIYF. Written as DNA, the CDR3 is TGCGCCAGCAGCTCGGGGGGGACCGACGACTCTGGAAACACCATATATTTT. The rearrangement links TRBV5-1 to TRBJ1-3; TRBD1 is a possible D gene (5 bases). This CDR3 is 17 amino acids long. Trimming removed 3 bases from V and 0 bases from J, with 16 bases in between. CDR1 and CDR2 (germline): SGHRS, YFSETQ.

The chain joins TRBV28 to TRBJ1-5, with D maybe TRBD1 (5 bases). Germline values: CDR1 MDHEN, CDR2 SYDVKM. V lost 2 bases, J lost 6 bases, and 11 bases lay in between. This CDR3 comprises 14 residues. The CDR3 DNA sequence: TGTGCCAGCAGTTTAGGGGGGGGGTTTCAGCCCCAGCATTTT. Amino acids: CASSLGGGFQPQHF.

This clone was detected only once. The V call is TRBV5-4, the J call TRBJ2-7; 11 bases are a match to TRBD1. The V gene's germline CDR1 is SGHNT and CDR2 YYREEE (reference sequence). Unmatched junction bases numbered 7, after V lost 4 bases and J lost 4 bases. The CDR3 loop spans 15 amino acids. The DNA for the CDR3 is TGTGCCAGCAGCCGGGGACAGGGGGTAACATACGAGCAGTACTTC. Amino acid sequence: CASSRGQGVTYEQYF. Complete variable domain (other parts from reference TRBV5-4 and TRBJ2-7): ETGVTQSPTHLIKTRGQQVTLRCSSQSGHNTVSWYQQALGQGPQFIFQYYREEENGRGNFPPRFSGLQFPNYSSELNVNALELDDSALYLCASSRGQGVTYEQYFGPGTRLTVT.

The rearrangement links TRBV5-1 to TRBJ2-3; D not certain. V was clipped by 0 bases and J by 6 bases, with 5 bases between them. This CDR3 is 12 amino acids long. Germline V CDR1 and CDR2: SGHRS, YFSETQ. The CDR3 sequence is CASSLAGDTQYF. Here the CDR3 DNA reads TGCGCCAGCAGCTTGGCCGGGGATACGCAGTATTTT.

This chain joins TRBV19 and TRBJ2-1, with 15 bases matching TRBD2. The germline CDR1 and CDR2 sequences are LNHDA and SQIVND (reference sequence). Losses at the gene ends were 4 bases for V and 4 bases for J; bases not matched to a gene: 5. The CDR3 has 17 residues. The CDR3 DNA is TGTGCCAGTAGTAACACCGGGACTAGCGGGAGGTACAATGAGCAGTTCTTC. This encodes CASSNTGTSGRYNEQFF.

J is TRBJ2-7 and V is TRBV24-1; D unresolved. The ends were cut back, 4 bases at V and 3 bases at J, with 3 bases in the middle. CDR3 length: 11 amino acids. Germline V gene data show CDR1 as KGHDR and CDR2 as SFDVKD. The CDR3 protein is CATSDFYEQYF. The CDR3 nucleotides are TGTGCCACCAGTGACTTCTACGAGCAGTACTTC.

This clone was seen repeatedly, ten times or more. CDR3 sequence reads: CASSLGDSSGNTIYF. The CDR3 DNA is TGTGCCAGCAGCTTAGGGGACAGCTCTGGAAACACCATATATTTT. The genes are TRBV9 and TRBJ1-3; TRBD1 matches at 7 bases. This CDR3 is 15 amino acids long. The junction had 4 bases not matched to a gene; V was cut back by 4 bases and J by 0 bases. The germline CDR1 and CDR2 sequences are SGDLS and YYNGEE.

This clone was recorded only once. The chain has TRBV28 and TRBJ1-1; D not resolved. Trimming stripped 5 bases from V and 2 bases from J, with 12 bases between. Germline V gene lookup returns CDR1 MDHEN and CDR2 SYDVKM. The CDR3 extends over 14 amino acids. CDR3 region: CASSLGSSNTEAFF. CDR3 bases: TGTGCCAGCAGTCTAGGGAGTTCAAACACTGAAGCTTTCTTT.

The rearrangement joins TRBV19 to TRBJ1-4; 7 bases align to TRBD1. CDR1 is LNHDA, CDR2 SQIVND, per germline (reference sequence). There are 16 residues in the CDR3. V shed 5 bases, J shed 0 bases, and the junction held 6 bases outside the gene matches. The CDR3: CASSLRDSATNEKLFF. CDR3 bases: TGTGCCAGTAGTCTTCGGGACAGCGCAACTAATGAAAAACTGTTTTTT.

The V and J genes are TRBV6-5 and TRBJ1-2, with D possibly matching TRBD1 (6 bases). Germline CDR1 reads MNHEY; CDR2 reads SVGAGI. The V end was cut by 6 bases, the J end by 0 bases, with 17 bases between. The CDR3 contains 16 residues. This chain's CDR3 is CASSYDRTAANYGYTF. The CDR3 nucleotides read TGTGCCAGCAGCTACGACAGGACCGCAGCTAACTATGGCTACACCTTC.

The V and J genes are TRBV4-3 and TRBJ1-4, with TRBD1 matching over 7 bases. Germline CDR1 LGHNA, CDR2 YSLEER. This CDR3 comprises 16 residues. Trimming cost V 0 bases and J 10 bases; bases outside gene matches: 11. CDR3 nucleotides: TGCGCCAGCAGCCAAGAGAGGGGGCCCGGCGGAGGAAAACTGTTTTTT. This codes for CASSQERGPGGGKLFF.

The CDR3 nucleotides read TGTGCCAGCAGTTTCCTCCGGGAAGTTCTCCACGAGCAGTACTTC. It encodes CASSFLREVLHEQYF. The chain joins TRBV28 to TRBJ2-7; D may be TRBD2 (5 bases). The CDR3 covers 15 residues. Germline assignment: CDR1 MDHEN and CDR2 SYDVKM. Between the trimmed V and J ends, which lost 3 bases and 5 bases, there was a span of 17 bases. Variable domain in full (rest from reference TRBV28 and TRBJ2-7): DVKVTQSSRYLVKRTGEKVFLECVQDMDHENMFWYRQDPGLGLRLIYFSYDVKMKEKGDIPEGYSVSREKKERFSLILESASTNQTSMYLCASSFLREVLHEQYFGPGTRLTVT.

Here the CDR3 reads CASTTAGGPGEQYF. Here the CDR3 DNA reads TGTGCCAGTACGACAGCGGGAGGGCCCGGAGAGCAGTACTTC. The chain couples TRBV19 to TRBJ2-7, with 10 bases fitting TRBD2. With 7 bases clipped from V and 7 bases from J, the junction kept 10 bases outside the gene matches. CDR1 is LNHDA, CDR2 SQIVND, per germline (reference sequence). The CDR3 extends over 14 amino acids.

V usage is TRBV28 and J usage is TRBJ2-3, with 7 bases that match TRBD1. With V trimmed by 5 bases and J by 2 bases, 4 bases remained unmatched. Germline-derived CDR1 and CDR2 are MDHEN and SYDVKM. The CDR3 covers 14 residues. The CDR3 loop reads CASSPGQITDTQYF. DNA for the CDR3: TGTGCCAGCAGTCCGGGACAGATCACAGATACGCAGTATTTT. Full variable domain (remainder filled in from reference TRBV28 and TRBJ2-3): DVKVTQSSRYLVKRTGEKVFLECVQDMDHENMFWYRQDPGLGLRLIYFSYDVKMKEKGDIPEGYSVSREKKERFSLILESASTNQTSMYLCASSPGQITDTQYFGPGTRLTVL.

The DNA for the CDR3 is TGTGCCAGCAACCACCCGGGCTCTGGGGCCAACGTCCTGACTTTC. This gives the protein CASNHPGSGANVLTF. The chain carries TRBV5-5 and TRBJ2-6; D remains unclear. CDR1 SGHKS and CDR2 YYEKEE come from the germline V gene (reference sequence). The CDR3 is 15 amino acids. V was shortened by 6 bases and J by 0 bases, with 10 bases between the two germline ends.

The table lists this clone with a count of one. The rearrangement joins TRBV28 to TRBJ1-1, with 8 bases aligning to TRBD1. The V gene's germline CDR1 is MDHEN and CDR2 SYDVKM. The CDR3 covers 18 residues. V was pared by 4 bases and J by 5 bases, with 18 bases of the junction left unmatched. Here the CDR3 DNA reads TGTGCCAGCAGTTCGGGGGTCTTCTTCCTCAGGGGGCGGACTGAAGCTTTCTTT. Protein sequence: CASSSGVFFLRGRTEAFF. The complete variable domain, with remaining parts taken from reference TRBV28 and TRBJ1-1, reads DVKVTQSSRYLVKRTGEKVFLECVQDMDHENMFWYRQDPGLGLRLIYFSYDVKMKEKGDIPEGYSVSREKKERFSLILESASTNQTSMYLCASSSGVFFLRGRTEAFFGQGTRLTVV.